This TCR beta chain was sequenced in a study of blood T cell repertoires in COVID-19. Unmatched junction bases numbered 3, after V lost 0 bases and J lost 7 bases. CDR3 length: 15 amino acids. Germline V gene lookup returns CDR1 SGHRS and CDR2 YFSETQ. Per the study methods: The authors estimated nucleated cell counts from reference gene primer amplification. Repertoires were generated with immunoSEQ multiplex PCR, while TCRdb's copy carries only in-frame clones and drops some. That table gives V, J and clone size, and the DNA gave D and trimming. The repertoire holds tens of thousands of clones, around 88% seen once, with 6% to 6.5% in the top ten.

V usage is TRBV5-1 and J usage is TRBJ2-1, with 11 bases matching TRBD2. This sequence originates from a human donor in a cohort sampled during active COVID-19. The sequencing input was peripheral blood. The DNA of the CDR3 is TGCGCCAGCAGCTTGGTAGCGGGAGGGCGGAATGAGCAGTTCTTC. This translates into CASSLVAGGRNEQFF.